The following is a T cell receptor beta chain sequence with its context. The antigen is not known. This sample is drawn from a study of OX40 agonist ivuxolimab in advanced cancers. Study in general: Ivuxolimab doses were 0.01, 0.1, 0.3, 1.5, 3 or 10 mg/kg every 2 weeks. Prior anti-PD-1, anti-PD-L1 or anti-CTLA-4 therapy did not bar entry, and roughly 40% had some. Patients enrolled in dose escalation were diagnosed with hepatocellular carcinoma, melanoma, renal cell or head and neck cancer.

Trimming removed 4 bases at V and 6 bases at J, with 12 bases between. Germline V lookup: CDR1 KGHSY, CDR2 FQNENV. CDR3 size: 13 residues. General study findings and limits: Some nonresponders also had low normalized T-cell clonal expansion.

Method: immunoSEQ multiplex PCR; TCRdb's copy keeps in-frame clones and lacks some. The data show more than 50,000 clones, 80% to 90% seen once. This rearrangement joins TRBV16 to TRBJ1-1; possible D gene TRBD1, 5 bases. The sequence was obtained from an adult with an advanced solid tumor such as melanoma, head and neck, liver or kidney cancer. The sequencing used CD4+ or CD8+ T cells sorted from blood, collected in a trial of the OX40 agonist ivuxolimab. CDR3 sequence (DNA): TGTGCCAGCAGCCCCCGACAGACCTCTGAAGCTTTCTTT. This sequence encodes CASSPRQTSEAFF.